The entry below describes one T cell receptor (beta chain). Its target antigen remains unknown. There are no base qualities to consult, and no much larger clone falls within one base. These data originate in a study of neurological immune-mediated disorders (dated by TCRdb to the late 2010s). For the study in its entirety: Peripheral blood TCR-beta repertoires from HTLV-I-associated myelopathy (HAM/TSP) patients, multiple sclerosis patients and healthy controls were compared by UMI-based sequencing. Longitudinal samples, technical triplicates and paired sorted CD4+ and CD8+ T-cell subsets, alongside PBMC samples, were included among the roughly 98 TCR-beta libraries. Longitudinal HAM/TSP and healthy donors had 3 time-points each (about 3-40 month intervals). The cohort included 60 to 70 subjects: approximately 15 with HAM/TSP, approximately 35 with multiple sclerosis, and around 20 healthy controls. Overall study results and their limits: No identical CDR3 amino acid sequences were found to be shared among expanded clones across subjects, suggesting that TCR-beta repertoires were private in all groups. TCR clonal expansion was highest in HAM/TSP patients and lowest in MS patients, with MS patients falling below even healthy controls.

This specimen's time point label, per the study, means: longitudinal time-point 2. For the unsorted PBMC libraries, 2 million PBMCs were stored in RNAlater at -80 degrees C until RNA extraction and were used to generate the libraries. Peripheral blood was subjected to Ficoll-Hypaque density gradient centrifugation to isolate PBMCs, which were then cryopreserved in liquid nitrogen. cDNA was synthesized by template-switch 5'RACE using a primer with a 10-nucleotide random unique molecular identifier that tagged each TCR transcript. Each sequencing run produced over 170 million TCR-beta sequences covering 15-18 subjects. The RNeasy kit was used to extract total RNA. TCR-beta VDJ regions were amplified with primers for the TCR constant region and the 5'RACE anchor, using the KAPA Real-time Library Amplification kit. A first PCR added sample indexes and Illumina adaptors, and a second PCR then raised library yield. The roughly 650 bp TCR product was size-selected on a 2% E-gel SizeSelection system after Ampure bead purification. Before pooling, libraries had their quality checked on a Bioanalyzer, their concentration measured with Qubit, and their quantity determined with the Kapa Library Quantification kit. An Illumina HiSeq 2500 sequenced the libraries paired-end 2 x 150 bp. To increase sequence diversity, about 25-31% phiX was spiked into each library pool. On the authors' methods: Quality-filtered reads were processed with the UMI-based MiGEC pipeline, and over 90% of raw TCR sequences were removed by the MiGEC pipeline during error correction. IMGT germline references were used for alignment of VDJ genes, and clonotypes were defined by a unique CDR3 amino acid sequence together with V-J genes. Clonal expansion, Shannon diversity, and CDR3 relatedness (CalcPairwiseDistances, ClusterSamples) were evaluated with VDJtools, and phylogenetic trees were built with CLCbio workbench. A clone was classed as expanded if it had 8 or more unique UMIs, a cutoff based on coefficient-of-variation modelling across technical triplicates. The public sequencing data were trimmed at Q25 with fastp and processed into clonotypes with MiXCR by TCRdb, which kept only in-frame beta chains. Rows merge per CDR3 protein into single entries with the most common DNA and genes. TCRdb, not the original authors, processed these V and J calls. Here the sample has 81,000 or so distinct CDR3 sequences; approximately 13% occur a single time. The ten most abundant clones make up roughly 4.8% of the sample.

The sample was PBMCs. The receptor comes from a female donor with HTLV-1-associated myelopathy (HAM/TSP).

The CDR3 region: CATSPRDSTDTQYF. Read as DNA, the sequence is TGTGCCACCAGCCCCCGGGATAGCACAGATACGCAGTATTTT. The chain employs TRBV24-1 and TRBJ2-3; the D gene is possibly TRBD2, with 5 bases matching. V and J lose 7 bases and 0 bases, and a span of 10 bases separates them. CDR1 and CDR2 (KGHDR, SFDVKD) derive from the germline V gene. The CDR3 contains 14 residues, cysteine and phenylalanine counted. CDR3 DNA is the only sequence kept; it has 42 bases, read in frame from the first base.